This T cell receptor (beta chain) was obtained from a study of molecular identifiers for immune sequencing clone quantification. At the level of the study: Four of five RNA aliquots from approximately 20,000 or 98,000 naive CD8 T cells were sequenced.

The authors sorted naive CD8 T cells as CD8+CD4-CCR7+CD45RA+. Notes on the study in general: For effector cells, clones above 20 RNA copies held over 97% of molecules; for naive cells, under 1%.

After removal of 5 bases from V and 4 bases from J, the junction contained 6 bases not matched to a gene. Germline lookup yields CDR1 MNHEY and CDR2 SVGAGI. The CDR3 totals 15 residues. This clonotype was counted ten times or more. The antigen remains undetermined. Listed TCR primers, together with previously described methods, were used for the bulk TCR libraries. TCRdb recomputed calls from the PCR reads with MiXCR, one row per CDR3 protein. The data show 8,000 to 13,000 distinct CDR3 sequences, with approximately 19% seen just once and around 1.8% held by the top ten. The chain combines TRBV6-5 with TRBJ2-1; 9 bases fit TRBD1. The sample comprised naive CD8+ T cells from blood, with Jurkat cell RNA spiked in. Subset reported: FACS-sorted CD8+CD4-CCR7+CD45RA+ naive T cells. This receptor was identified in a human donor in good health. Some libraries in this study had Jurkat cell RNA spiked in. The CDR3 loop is CASSPGTGRYNEQFF. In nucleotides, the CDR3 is TGTGCCAGCAGTCCCGGGACAGGGCGATACAATGAGCAGTTCTTC.